This is a list of T cell receptor beta chains from one sample in a study of post-analysis software for immune sequencing data. MiXCR, applied by TCRdb to the PCR reads, yields one record per CDR3 protein. The sample records roughly 430,000 distinct CDR3 sequences, approximately 39% being singletons. Sequencing used blood. The receptors stem from a girl under 10 years old with multiple sclerosis. Each CDR3 is given with its conserved first and last residue. The D gene is left open where the match is weak. Size tells how often a clone was seen (once, few, many) or the class of an expanded clone, and some rows leave it out.

V	size	D	J	DNA	CDR3
TRBV10-2	.	.	TRBJ1-5	TGCGCCAGCAGGGCGGGACTCTCGCAATCGCCCCAGCATTTT	CASRAGLSQSPQHF
TRBV28	.	.	TRBJ1-5	TGTGCCAGCAGGCACGAACAGGGCTGGAGCAATCAGCCCCAGCATTTT	CASRHEQGWSNQPQHF
TRBV19	.	.	TRBJ1-2	TGTGCCAGTACCGGGACTGGAAGGGGTGGCTACACCTTC	CASTGTGRGGYTF
TRBV7-2	.	.	TRBJ2-1	TGTGCCAGCAGCTTTAAACCAGGTTACAATGAGCAGTTCTTC	CASSFKPGYNEQFF
TRBV28	.	TRBD1	TRBJ2-6	TGTGCCAGCAGTCCTGGGACAGGGATCTCTGGGGCCAACGTCCTGACTTTC	CASSPGTGISGANVLTF
TRBV11-2	.	.	TRBJ1-1	TGTGCCAGCAGCTTAGAGCCGCCGGGGACGAACACTGAAGCTTTCTTT	CASSLEPPGTNTEAFF
TRBV29-1	few	.	TRBJ2-7	TGCAGCGGCCAGGGGGGCTACGAGCAGTACTTC	CSGQGGYEQYF
TRBV7-2	few	.	TRBJ2-7	TGTGCCAGCCGGACCTCTGGGCGTTCCCGCTCCCACGAGCAGTACTTC	CASRTSGRSRSHEQYF
TRBV7-3	few	.	TRBJ2-1	TGTGCCAGCAGCCCCAAAAGAAGACTAGTTTCCTACAATGAGCAGTTCTTC	CASSPKRRLVSYNEQFF
TRBV7-9	few	TRBD2	TRBJ2-5	TGTGCCAGCAGCTTACGCAGCGGGAGTTACCAAGAGACCCAGTACTTC	CASSLRSGSYQETQYF
TRBV9	few	TRBD1	TRBJ1-2	TGTGCCAGCAGCCCCGGACAGGGGGTAAACTATGGCTACACCTTC	CASSPGQGVNYGYTF
TRBV28	few	TRBD1	TRBJ2-5	TGTGCCAGCAGTTCCCTTTCGACAGGGCAAGAGACCCAGTACTTC	CASSSLSTGQETQYF
TRBV25-1	.	TRBD1	TRBJ1-1	TGTGCCAGCAGTACCCGGACAGGGGGCCAAGCTTTCTTT	CASSTRTGGQAFF
TRBV6-5	.	.	TRBJ1-6	TGTGCCAGCAGTTACTCGTATTGGACCACCTACTATAATTCACCCTTCCACTTT	CASSYSYWTTYYNSPFHF
TRBV29-1	.	.	TRBJ2-7	TGCAGCGTTATGGACCGACTACGCTCCTACGAGCAGTACTTC	CSVMDRLRSYEQYF
TRBV7-3	.	TRBD2	TRBJ2-3	TGTGCCAGCAGCCTTCGGGCGGGGGGGCGCCAAGATACGCAGTATTTT	CASSLRAGGRQDTQYF
TRBV7-9	few	.	TRBJ1-1	TGTGCCAGCAGCACCCGACAGACGAACACTGAAGCTTTCTTT	CASSTRQTNTEAFF
TRBV20-1	few	TRBD2	TRBJ2-1	TGCAGTGCTAGAGTTGCGGGGGGCCCCTACAATGAGCAGTTCTTC	CSARVAGGPYNEQFF
TRBV24-1	.	TRBD1	TRBJ2-3	TGTGCCACCAGTGATCGTATACAGGGGGCCAACGGGCCTTACCCTTACACAGATACGCAGTATTTT	CATSDRIQGANGPYPYTDTQYF
TRBV4-1	few	.	TRBJ2-7	TGCGCCAGCAGCCAGCCCATCAGGGGTTACTACGAGCAGTACTTC	CASSQPIRGYYEQYF
TRBV5-1	once	TRBD1	TRBJ2-7	TGCGCCAGCCGGGACAGGGAAGGGACCTACGAGCAGTACTTC	CASRDREGTYEQYF
TRBV6-2/TRBV6-3	.	TRBD1	TRBJ2-5	TGTGCCAACAGCTCCGGACAGGGACTGGAGACCCAGTACTTC	CANSSGQGLETQYF
TRBV12-3/TRBV12-4	few	TRBD1	TRBJ1-1	TGTGCCAGCAGTCGGACAGGGCGGACTGAAGCTTTCTTT	CASSRTGRTEAFF
TRBV7-2	.	TRBD1	TRBJ2-5	TGTGCCAGCAGCTTGAACCGGGACAGAGAGACCCAGTACTTC	CASSLNRDRETQYF
TRBV7-9	once	.	TRBJ2-5	TGTGCCAGCAGCTTAGAATATGGGGCCTCTCAAGAGACCCAGTACTTC	CASSLEYGASQETQYF
TRBV29-1	few	.	TRBJ2-3	TGCAGCCACATCGGACAGAACACAGATACGCAGTATTTT	CSHIGQNTDTQYF
TRBV20-1	.	.	TRBJ2-1	TGCAGTGCTAGAGACCCGACAGGATACAATGAGCAGTTCTTC	CSARDPTGYNEQFF
TRBV5-6	.	TRBD1	TRBJ2-7	TGTGCCAGCAGTTCCGGGACAGGGGCCGAGCAGTACTTC	CASSSGTGAEQYF
TRBV11-2	few	TRBD2	TRBJ2-5	TGTGCCAGCAGCTTGGGACTAGCGGGAGAGACCCAGTACTTC	CASSLGLAGETQYF